This TCR beta chain was sequenced for a study of T cell repertoires in cytomegalovirus infection. Overall study: Public signatures in TCR beta pointed to CMV infection and matching HLA type. Broader study findings: In two of eight donors, the top clonotype was HLA-C-restricted CMV-specific.

As for this clonotype: No antigen is known for it.

The germline CDR1 and CDR2 sequences are SQVTM and ANQGSEA. CDR3 size: 14 residues. Trimming removed 3 bases from V and 11 bases from J, with 22 bases in between. TCRdb itself ran the reads through MiXCR, one entry per CDR3 protein. The sample lists over 150,000 distinct CDR3 sequences; roughly a sixth were seen once. V is TRBV29-1 and J is TRBJ1-1; no reliable D call. Material for sequencing was CD8+ T cells from PBMCs. The sequence came from a human donor in good health (CMV status not recorded). Some clones in this sample may be carry-over from other donors' samples. The CDR3 loop is CSVEFFAGPQDAFF. The CDR3 nucleotides read TGCAGCGTTGAGTTTTTTGCCGGACCCCAGGACGCTTTCTTT.